Given below is one T cell receptor beta chain in context. The target antigen is unknown. This sequence may be a read error, since a much larger clone differs from it by one base. This sample was taken from a study of tumor and adjacent non-tumor tissue in lung cancer. Study-wide findings and caveats: Tumor tissue had significantly higher TCR diversity than normal lung.

No cell sorting was done before RNA was extracted from the tissue. This non-tumor lung sample came from over 3 cm beyond the tumor edge. Three rounds of nested PCR, following a modified ARM-PCR protocol, produced the TCRbeta library. TCRdb re-derived calls from the multiplex PCR reads in MiXCR, one entry per CDR3 protein. The profile shows 100,000 or so distinct CDR3 sequences, 80% of them singletons. This CDR3 region has 13 residues. CDR1 is SGHDN and CDR2 is FVKESK in the germline V gene. The material sequenced was distant non-tumor lung tissue. The sequence was obtained from a man in his 60s with small cell lung cancer. V gene TRBV14 combines with J gene TRBJ1-2; D gene uncertain. The CDR3 DNA reads TGTGCCAGCAGCCAAGGTTTGCGCTATGGCTACAGCTTC. This translates into CASSQGLRYGYSF.